Listed below are T cell receptor beta chains from one sample, sequenced in a study of T cell repertoires in cytomegalovirus infection. TCRdb reanalysed the reads using MiXCR and keeps one entry per CDR3 protein. Of over 450,000 distinct CDR3 sequences listed, roughly 10% are singletons. The sample was PBMCs. The receptor set was obtained from a human donor in good health (CMV status not recorded). Some clones in this sample may be carry-over from other donors' samples. Both conserved end residues are part of each CDR3. D genes are given only for firm matches. Only part of the rows carry a size: once, few, many, or a class if the clone is expanded.

abundance: NA
v_gene: TRBV7-3
j_gene: TRBJ2-5
d_gene: NA
CDR3aa: CASSLSAQETQYF
CDR3nt: TGTGCCAGCAGCTTATCAGCTCAAGAGACCCAGTACTTC

abundance: many
v_gene: TRBV7-8
j_gene: TRBJ2-6
d_gene: TRBD1
CDR3aa: CASSLRDSVSGANVLTF
CDR3nt: TGTGCCAGCAGCCTCCGGGACAGTGTGTCTGGGGCCAACGTCCTGACTTTC

abundance: few
v_gene: TRBV6-4
j_gene: TRBJ2-3
d_gene: NA
CDR3aa: CASSVGLSITDTQYF
CDR3nt: TGTGCCAGCAGTGTCGGTTTGTCGATTACCGATACGCAGTATTTT

abundance: many
v_gene: TRBV28
j_gene: TRBJ2-5
d_gene: TRBD2
CDR3aa: CASSFFQREGSGETQYF
CDR3nt: TGTGCCAGCAGTTTCTTTCAGCGGGAGGGGTCGGGAGAGACCCAGTACTTC

abundance: NA
v_gene: TRBV11-3
j_gene: TRBJ2-3
d_gene: NA
CDR3aa: CASSPFAGATDTQYF
CDR3nt: TGTGCCAGCAGCCCCTTTGCGGGGGCCACAGATACGCAGTATTTT

abundance: many
v_gene: TRBV5-1
j_gene: TRBJ1-1
d_gene: TRBD1
CDR3aa: CASSVQGRRNTEAFF
CDR3nt: TGCGCCAGCAGCGTACAGGGGCGGAGGAACACTGAAGCTTTCTTT

abundance: many
v_gene: TRBV10-2
j_gene: TRBJ2-7
d_gene: TRBD1
CDR3aa: CASSLLDRAYEQYF
CDR3nt: TGCGCCAGCAGCCTTCTTGACAGGGCCTACGAGCAGTACTTC

abundance: many
v_gene: TRBV5-5
j_gene: TRBJ2-6
d_gene: NA
CDR3aa: CASSLRPLGANVLTF
CDR3nt: TGTGCCAGCAGCTTGCGGCCCTTAGGGGCCAACGTCCTGACTTTC

abundance: many
v_gene: TRBV7-8
j_gene: TRBJ1-5
d_gene: TRBD1
CDR3aa: CASSSGTGSNQPQHF
CDR3nt: TGTGCCAGCAGCTCCGGGACAGGGTCAAATCAGCCCCAGCATTTT

abundance: many
v_gene: TRBV5-1
j_gene: TRBJ2-1
d_gene: NA
CDR3aa: CASSFNLYNEQFF
CDR3nt: TGCGCCAGCAGCTTTAACTTATACAATGAGCAGTTCTTC

abundance: few
v_gene: TRBV19
j_gene: TRBJ1-2
d_gene: NA
CDR3aa: CASTNRGSTYGYTF
CDR3nt: TGTGCCAGTACCAATCGGGGGAGTACCTATGGCTACACCTTC

abundance: many
v_gene: TRBV5-1
j_gene: TRBJ1-1
d_gene: NA
CDR3aa: CASSLSGTEAFF
CDR3nt: TGTGCCAGCAGCTTATCGGGGACTGAAGCTTTCTTT

abundance: few
v_gene: TRBV12-3/TRBV12-4
j_gene: TRBJ1-5
d_gene: NA
CDR3aa: CASSPSLQTFQPQHF
CDR3nt: TGTGCCAGCAGCCCGTCCCTCCAGACGTTTCAGCCCCAGCATTTT

abundance: many
v_gene: TRBV11-2
j_gene: TRBJ2-3
d_gene: TRBD2
CDR3aa: CASSTALHRTSGRGSDTQYF
CDR3nt: TGTGCCAGCAGCACCGCACTTCACCGGACTAGCGGGAGAGGCTCAGATACGCAGTATTTT

abundance: few
v_gene: TRBV19
j_gene: TRBJ2-7
d_gene: TRBD2
CDR3aa: CASSRRTSGEEQYF
CDR3nt: TGTGCCAGTAGCCGTCGGACTAGCGGGGAGGAGCAGTACTTC

abundance: many
v_gene: TRBV7-8
j_gene: TRBJ1-1
d_gene: NA
CDR3aa: CASSLGGGQNTEAFF
CDR3nt: TGTGCCAGCAGCTTAGGGGGGGGACAGAACACTGAAGCTTTCTTT

abundance: many
v_gene: TRBV6-1
j_gene: TRBJ2-2
d_gene: NA
CDR3aa: CASTQEWNTGELFF
CDR3nt: TGTGCCAGCACGCAGGAATGGAACACCGGGGAGCTGTTTTTT

abundance: NA
v_gene: TRBV5-1
j_gene: TRBJ2-3
d_gene: TRBD2
CDR3aa: CASSPTSGGPSSTDTQYF
CDR3nt: TGCGCCAGCAGCCCGACTAGCGGGGGACCCTCTAGCACAGATACGCAGTATTTT

abundance: many
v_gene: TRBV20-1
j_gene: TRBJ2-7
d_gene: NA
CDR3aa: CRASDASSYEQYF
CDR3nt: TGCAGGGCATCGGATGCCAGCTCCTACGAGCAGTACTTC

abundance: many
v_gene: TRBV12-5
j_gene: TRBJ1-1
d_gene: NA
CDR3aa: CASVPLGEGQMNTEAFF
CDR3nt: TGTGCTAGTGTCCCTCTCGGGGAAGGGCAGATGAACACTGAAGCTTTCTTT

abundance: many
v_gene: TRBV7-2
j_gene: TRBJ2-7
d_gene: NA
CDR3aa: CASSLAPRGSYEQYF
CDR3nt: TGTGCCAGCAGCTTAGCCCCTCGGGGCTCCTACGAGCAGTACTTC

abundance: NA
v_gene: TRBV19
j_gene: TRBJ2-7
d_gene: NA
CDR3aa: CASSIAESSYEQYF
CDR3nt: TGTGCCAGTAGTATTGCGGAAAGCTCCTACGAGCAGTACTTC

abundance: few
v_gene: TRBV12-3/TRBV12-4
j_gene: TRBJ1-4
d_gene: NA
CDR3aa: CASSSLTGPAEKLFF
CDR3nt: TGTGCCAGCAGTTCTCTGACAGGCCCGGCCGAAAAACTGTTTTTT

abundance: NA
v_gene: TRBV20-1
j_gene: TRBJ2-1
d_gene: NA
CDR3aa: CSARDPFLGEQFF
CDR3nt: TGCAGTGCTAGGGATCCCTTTCTTGGTGAGCAGTTCTTC

abundance: few
v_gene: TRBV28
j_gene: TRBJ2-2
d_gene: NA
CDR3aa: CASPDSSGGELFF
CDR3nt: TGTGCCAGTCCGGACAGTTCGGGCGGGGAGCTGTTTTTT

abundance: once
v_gene: TRBV20-1
j_gene: TRBJ2-1
d_gene: TRBD2
CDR3aa: CSAPFRTSGRFEQFF
CDR3nt: TGCAGTGCCCCATTCCGGACTAGCGGGAGATTTGAGCAGTTCTTC

abundance: many
v_gene: TRBV12-3/TRBV12-4
j_gene: TRBJ1-1
d_gene: NA
CDR3aa: CASSTTTDYNTEAFF
CDR3nt: TGTGCCAGCAGTACTACCACCGACTACAACACTGAAGCTTTCTTT

abundance: many
v_gene: TRBV11-3
j_gene: TRBJ2-7
d_gene: TRBD2
CDR3aa: CASSSSQCLCNDGRRAYEQYF
CDR3nt: TGTGCCAGCAGCTCGAGTCAATGCCTCTGTAACGACGGGAGGAGGGCCTACGAGCAGTACTTC

abundance: NA
v_gene: TRBV9
j_gene: TRBJ1-2
d_gene: NA
CDR3aa: CASSGGGGWGYGYTF
CDR3nt: TGTGCCAGCAGCGGAGGAGGGGGATGGGGCTATGGCTACACCTTC

abundance: few
v_gene: TRBV10-3
j_gene: TRBJ1-5
d_gene: NA
CDR3aa: CAISEAQGEGNQPQHF
CDR3nt: TGTGCCATCAGTGAGGCGCAGGGTGAAGGCAATCAGCCCCAGCATTTT

abundance: few
v_gene: TRBV6-2/TRBV6-3
j_gene: TRBJ1-2
d_gene: NA
CDR3aa: CASRHPTGSYGYTF
CDR3nt: TGTGCCAGCAGGCACCCCACAGGGAGCTATGGCTACACCTTC

abundance: many
v_gene: TRBV7-3
j_gene: TRBJ1-5
d_gene: NA
CDR3aa: CASAGTDNQPQHF
CDR3nt: TGTGCCAGCGCCGGGACTGACAATCAGCCCCAGCATTTT

abundance: many
v_gene: TRBV29-1
j_gene: TRBJ2-3
d_gene: TRBD1
CDR3aa: CSAHRGGTDTQYF
CDR3nt: TGCAGCGCGCACAGGGGAGGCACAGATACGCAGTATTTT

abundance: many
v_gene: TRBV27
j_gene: TRBJ2-7
d_gene: TRBD1
CDR3aa: CASSIRTGGYEQYF
CDR3nt: TGTGCCAGCAGTATAAGGACAGGAGGCTACGAGCAGTACTTC

abundance: few
v_gene: TRBV5-4
j_gene: TRBJ1-5
d_gene: NA
CDR3aa: CASSLRQGGRNQPQHF
CDR3nt: TGTGCCAGCAGCTTAAGGCAGGGTGGACGCAATCAGCCCCAGCATTTT

abundance: few
v_gene: TRBV13
j_gene: TRBJ2-1
d_gene: NA
CDR3aa: CASSPPGGENEQFF
CDR3nt: TGTGCCAGCAGCCCCCCAGGCGGGGAGAATGAGCAGTTCTTC

abundance: many
v_gene: TRBV4-1
j_gene: TRBJ2-4
d_gene: TRBD1
CDR3aa: CASSQVIGEGARENIQYF
CDR3nt: TGCGCCAGCAGCCAAGTCATCGGTGAGGGGGCGCGGGAAAACATTCAGTACTTC

abundance: NA
v_gene: TRBV29-1
j_gene: TRBJ2-7
d_gene: TRBD1
CDR3aa: CSVGQGVGEQYF
CDR3nt: TGCAGCGTTGGACAGGGGGTTGGTGAGCAGTACTTC

abundance: many
v_gene: TRBV5-1
j_gene: TRBJ2-3
d_gene: TRBD2
CDR3aa: CASSDTSGGGSTDTQYF
CDR3nt: TGCGCCAGCAGCGATACTAGCGGGGGAGGAAGCACAGATACGCAGTATTTT

abundance: many
v_gene: TRBV19
j_gene: TRBJ2-7
d_gene: NA
CDR3aa: CASSAIGSYEQYF
CDR3nt: TGTGCCAGTAGTGCAATAGGGTCCTACGAGCAGTACTTC

abundance: many
v_gene: TRBV4-1
j_gene: TRBJ1-1
d_gene: NA
CDR3aa: CASSQDRYTEAFF
CDR3nt: TGCGCCAGCAGCCAAGATAGGTACACTGAAGCTTTCTTT

abundance: NA
v_gene: TRBV6-1
j_gene: TRBJ1-1
d_gene: TRBD1
CDR3aa: CASRALNRDSATEAFF
CDR3nt: TGTGCCAGCAGGGCCCTTAACCGGGACAGTGCCACTGAAGCTTTCTTT

abundance: NA
v_gene: TRBV2
j_gene: TRBJ2-3
d_gene: NA
CDR3aa: CASSETGESSTDTQYF
CDR3nt: TGTGCCAGCAGTGAAACGGGGGAGTCTAGCACAGATACGCAGTATTTT

abundance: many
v_gene: TRBV6-5
j_gene: TRBJ1-5
d_gene: NA
CDR3aa: CASSPLAERGPNQPQHF
CDR3nt: TGTGCCAGCAGTCCCCTTGCGGAAAGGGGACCTAATCAGCCCCAGCATTTT

abundance: many
v_gene: TRBV28
j_gene: TRBJ2-5
d_gene: NA
CDR3aa: CASSTRDKAQETQYF
CDR3nt: TGTGCCAGCAGTACCCGGGACAAGGCACAAGAGACCCAGTACTTC